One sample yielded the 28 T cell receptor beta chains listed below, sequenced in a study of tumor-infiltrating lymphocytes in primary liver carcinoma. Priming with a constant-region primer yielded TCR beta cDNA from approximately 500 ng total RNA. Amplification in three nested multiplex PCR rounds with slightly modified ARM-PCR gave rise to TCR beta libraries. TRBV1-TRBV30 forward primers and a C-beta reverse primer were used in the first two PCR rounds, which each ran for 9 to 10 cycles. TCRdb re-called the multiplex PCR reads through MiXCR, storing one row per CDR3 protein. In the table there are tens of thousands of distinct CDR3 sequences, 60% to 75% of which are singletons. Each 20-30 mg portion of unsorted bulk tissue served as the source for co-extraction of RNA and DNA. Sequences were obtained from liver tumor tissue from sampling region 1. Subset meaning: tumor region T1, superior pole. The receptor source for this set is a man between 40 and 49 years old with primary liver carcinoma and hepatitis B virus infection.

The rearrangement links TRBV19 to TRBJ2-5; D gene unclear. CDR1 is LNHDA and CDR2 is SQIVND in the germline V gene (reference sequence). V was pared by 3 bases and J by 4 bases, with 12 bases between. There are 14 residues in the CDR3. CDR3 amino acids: CASSMARGPETQYF. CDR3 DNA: TGTGCCAGTAGTATGGCCCGCGGACCAGAGACCCAGTACTTC.

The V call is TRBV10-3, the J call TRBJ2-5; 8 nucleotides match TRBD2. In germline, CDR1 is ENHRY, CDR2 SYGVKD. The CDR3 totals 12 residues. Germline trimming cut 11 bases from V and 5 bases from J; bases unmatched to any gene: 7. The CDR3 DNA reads TGTGCCGTCAATGAGCGGGAGGAGACCCAGTACTTC. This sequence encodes CAVNEREETQYF.

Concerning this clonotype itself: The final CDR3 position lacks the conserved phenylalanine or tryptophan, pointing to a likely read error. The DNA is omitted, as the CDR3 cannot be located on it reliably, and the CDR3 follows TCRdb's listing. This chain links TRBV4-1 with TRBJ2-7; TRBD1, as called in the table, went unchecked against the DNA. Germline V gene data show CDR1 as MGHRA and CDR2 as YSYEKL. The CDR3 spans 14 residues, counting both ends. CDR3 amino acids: CASSQGMGPYEQYL.

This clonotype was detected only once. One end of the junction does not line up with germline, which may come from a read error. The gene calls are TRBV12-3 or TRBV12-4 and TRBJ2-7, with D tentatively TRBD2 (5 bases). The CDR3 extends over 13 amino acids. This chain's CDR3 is CASSLRESYEQCF. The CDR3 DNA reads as TGTGCCAGCAGTTTAAGGGAGTCCTACGAGCAGTGCTTC.

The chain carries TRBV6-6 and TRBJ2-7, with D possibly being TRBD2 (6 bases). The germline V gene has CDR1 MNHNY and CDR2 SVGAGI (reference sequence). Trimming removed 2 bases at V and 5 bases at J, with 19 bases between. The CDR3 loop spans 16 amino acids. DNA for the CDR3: TGTGCCAGCAGTTACAGCGCGCCTAGCGCGAGCAACGAGCAGTACTTC. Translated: CASSYSAPSASNEQYF.

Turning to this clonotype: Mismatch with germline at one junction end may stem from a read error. The CDR3, as DNA: TGTGCCACCAGTGATTTGGGACGATTTGGGAATGAACAGTTCTTC. Its translation is CATSDLGRFGNEQFF. The chain recombines TRBV24-1 with TRBJ2-1; D call uncertain. Per the germline V gene, CDR1 is KGHDR and CDR2 is SFDVKD. CDR3 size: 15 residues.

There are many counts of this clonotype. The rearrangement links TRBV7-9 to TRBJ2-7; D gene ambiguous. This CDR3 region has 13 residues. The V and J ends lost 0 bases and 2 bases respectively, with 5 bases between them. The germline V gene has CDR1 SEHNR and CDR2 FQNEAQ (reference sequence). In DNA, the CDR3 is TGTGCCAGCAGCTTAGCTAGTACCTACGAGCAGTACTTC. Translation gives CASSLASTYEQYF.

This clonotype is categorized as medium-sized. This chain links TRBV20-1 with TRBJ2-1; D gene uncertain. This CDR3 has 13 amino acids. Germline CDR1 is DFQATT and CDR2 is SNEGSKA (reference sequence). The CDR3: CSARGGTYNEQFF. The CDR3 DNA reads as TGCAGCGCCCGTGGCGGTACCTACAATGAGCAGTTCTTC.

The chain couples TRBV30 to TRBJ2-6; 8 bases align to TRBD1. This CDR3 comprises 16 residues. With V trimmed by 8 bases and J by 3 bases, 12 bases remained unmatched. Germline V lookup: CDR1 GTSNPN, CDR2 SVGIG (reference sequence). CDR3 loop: CAGRDRTPFGANVLTF. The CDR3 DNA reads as TGTGCCGGAAGGGACAGGACACCCTTTGGGGCCAACGTCCTGACTTTC.

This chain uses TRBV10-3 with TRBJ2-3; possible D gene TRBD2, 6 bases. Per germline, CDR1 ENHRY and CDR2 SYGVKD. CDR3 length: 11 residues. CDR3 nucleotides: TGTACAACCCGGGAGACAGATACGCAGTATTTT. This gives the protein CTTRETDTQYF.

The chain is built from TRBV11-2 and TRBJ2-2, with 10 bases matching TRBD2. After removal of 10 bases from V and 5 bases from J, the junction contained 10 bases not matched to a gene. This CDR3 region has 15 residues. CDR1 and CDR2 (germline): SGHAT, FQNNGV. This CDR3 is CANSPSGRGTGELFF. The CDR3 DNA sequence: TGTGCCAACAGTCCAAGCGGGAGGGGTACCGGGGAGCTGTTTTTT.

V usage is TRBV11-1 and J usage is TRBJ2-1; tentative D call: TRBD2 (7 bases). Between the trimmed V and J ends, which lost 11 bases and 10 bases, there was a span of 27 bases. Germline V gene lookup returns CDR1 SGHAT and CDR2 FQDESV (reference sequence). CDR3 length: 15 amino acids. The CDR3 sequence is CAGTKGGGSGKEQFF. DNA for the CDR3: TGTGCCGGCACCAAGGGGGGCGGGAGTGGGAAAGAGCAGTTCTTC.

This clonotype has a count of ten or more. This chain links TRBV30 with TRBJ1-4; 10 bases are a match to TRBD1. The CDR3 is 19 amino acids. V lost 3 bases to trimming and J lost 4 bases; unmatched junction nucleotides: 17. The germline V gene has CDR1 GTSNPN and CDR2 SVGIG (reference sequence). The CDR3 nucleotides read TGTGCCTGGAGCCCCCCCATCCACGGGACAGGGGTCCTTAATGAAAAACTGTTTTTT. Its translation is CAWSPPIHGTGVLNEKLFF.

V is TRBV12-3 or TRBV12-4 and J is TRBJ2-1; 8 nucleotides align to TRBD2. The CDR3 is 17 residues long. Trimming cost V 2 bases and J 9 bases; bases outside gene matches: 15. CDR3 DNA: TGTGCCAGCAGTTTAATGGCCGGGAATAGCGGGACCAGTGAGCAGTTCTTC. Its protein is CASSLMAGNSGTSEQFF.

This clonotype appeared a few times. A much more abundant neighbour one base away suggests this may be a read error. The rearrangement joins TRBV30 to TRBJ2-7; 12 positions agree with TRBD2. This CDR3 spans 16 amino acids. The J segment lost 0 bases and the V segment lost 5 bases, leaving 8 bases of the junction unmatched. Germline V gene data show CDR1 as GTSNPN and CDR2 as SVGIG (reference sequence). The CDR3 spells CAWCSTSGRFSYEQYF. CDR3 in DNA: TGTGCCTGGTGTTCAACTAGCGGGAGGTTCTCCTACGAGCAGTACTTC.

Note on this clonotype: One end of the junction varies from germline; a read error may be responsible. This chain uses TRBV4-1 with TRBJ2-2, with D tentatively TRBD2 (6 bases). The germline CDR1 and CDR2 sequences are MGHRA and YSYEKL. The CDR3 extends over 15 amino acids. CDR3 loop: CASSQGAGNSGELFF. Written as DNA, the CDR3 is TGCGCCAGCAGCCAAGGGGCGGGGAACTCCGGGGAGCTGTTTTTT.

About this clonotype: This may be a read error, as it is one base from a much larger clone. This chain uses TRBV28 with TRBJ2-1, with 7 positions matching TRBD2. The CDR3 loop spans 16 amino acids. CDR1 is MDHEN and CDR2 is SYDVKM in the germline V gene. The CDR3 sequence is CVSSFNPGLISHEQFF. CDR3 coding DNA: TGTGTCAGCAGTTTTAATCCGGGACTAATAAGTCATGAGCAGTTCTTC. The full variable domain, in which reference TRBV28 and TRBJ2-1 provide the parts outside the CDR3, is DVKVTQSSRYLVKRTGEKVFLECVQDMDHENMFWYRQDPGLGLRLIYFSYDVKMKEKGDIPEGYSVSREKKERFSLILESASTNQTSMYLCVSSFNPGLISHEQFFGPGTRLTVL.

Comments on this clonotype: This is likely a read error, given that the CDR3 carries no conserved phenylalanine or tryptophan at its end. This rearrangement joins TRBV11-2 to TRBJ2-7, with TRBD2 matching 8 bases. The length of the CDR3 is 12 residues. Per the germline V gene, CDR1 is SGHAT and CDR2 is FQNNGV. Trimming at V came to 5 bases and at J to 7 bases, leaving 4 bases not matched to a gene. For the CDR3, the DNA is TGTGCCAGCAGCCGGGGGGGCTATGAGCAGTACTCC. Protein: CASSRGGYEQYS.

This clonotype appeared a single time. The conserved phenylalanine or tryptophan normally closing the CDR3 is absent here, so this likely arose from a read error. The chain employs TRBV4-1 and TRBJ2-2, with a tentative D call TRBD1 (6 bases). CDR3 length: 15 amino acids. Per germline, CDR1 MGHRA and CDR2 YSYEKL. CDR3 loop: CASSQDQGSTWELFL. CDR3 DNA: TGCGCCAGCAGCCAAGACCAGGGGAGCACCTGGGAGCTGTTTTTA.

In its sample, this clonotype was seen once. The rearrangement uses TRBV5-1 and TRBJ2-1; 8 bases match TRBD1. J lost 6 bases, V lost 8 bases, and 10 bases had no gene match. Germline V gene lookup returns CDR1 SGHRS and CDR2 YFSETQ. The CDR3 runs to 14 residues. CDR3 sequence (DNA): TGCGCCAGTTCCAGGGGGCGTATAAGCAATGAGCAGTTCTTC. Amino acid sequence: CASSRGRISNEQFF.

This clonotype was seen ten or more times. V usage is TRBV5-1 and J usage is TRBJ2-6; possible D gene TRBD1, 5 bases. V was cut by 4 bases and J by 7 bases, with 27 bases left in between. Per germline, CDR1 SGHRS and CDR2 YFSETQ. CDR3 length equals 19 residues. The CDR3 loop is CASSQTQAGGHSGANVLTF. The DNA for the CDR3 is TGCGCCAGCAGCCAAACACAGGCAGGCGGTCACTCCGGTGCCAACGTCCTGACTTTC.

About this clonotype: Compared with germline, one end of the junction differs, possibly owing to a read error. CDR3 sequence reads: CVSNSLPHGYSEQFF. DNA of the CDR3: TGTGTCAGCAACTCCTTACCCCATGGGTACAGTGAGCAGTTCTTC. This rearrangement joins TRBV11-2 to TRBJ2-1; no clear D gene. Germline V gene data show CDR1 as SGHAT and CDR2 as FQNNGV. The CDR3 totals 15 residues.

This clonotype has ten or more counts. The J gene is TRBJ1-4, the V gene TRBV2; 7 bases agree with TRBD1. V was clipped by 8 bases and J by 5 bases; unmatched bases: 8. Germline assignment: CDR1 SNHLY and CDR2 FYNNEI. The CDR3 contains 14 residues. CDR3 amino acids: CASGPLTGNEKLFF. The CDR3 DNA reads TGTGCCAGCGGACCACTGACAGGGAATGAAAAACTGTTTTTT.

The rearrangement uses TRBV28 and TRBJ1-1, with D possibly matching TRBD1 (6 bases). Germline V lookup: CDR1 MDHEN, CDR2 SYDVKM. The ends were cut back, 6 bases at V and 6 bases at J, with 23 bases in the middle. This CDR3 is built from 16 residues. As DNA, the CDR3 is TGTGCCAGCAGCCAAACAGGGCCCGTCGGTCACTCTGAAGCTTTCTTT. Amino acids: CASSQTGPVGHSEAFF.

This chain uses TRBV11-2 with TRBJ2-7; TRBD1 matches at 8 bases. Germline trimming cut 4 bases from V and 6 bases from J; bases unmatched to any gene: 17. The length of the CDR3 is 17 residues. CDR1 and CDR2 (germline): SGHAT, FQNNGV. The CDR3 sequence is CASSSRTGCANRREQYF. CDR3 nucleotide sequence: TGTGCCAGCAGCTCCCGGACAGGGTGCGCTAACAGGCGCGAGCAGTACTTC.

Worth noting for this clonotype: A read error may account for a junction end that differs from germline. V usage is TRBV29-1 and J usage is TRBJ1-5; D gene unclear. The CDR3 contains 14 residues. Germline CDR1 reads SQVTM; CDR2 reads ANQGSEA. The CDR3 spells CSVRAGPGSQSQNF. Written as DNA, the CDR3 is TGCAGCGTTCGGGCAGGACCTGGCAGTCAGTCCCAGAATTTT.

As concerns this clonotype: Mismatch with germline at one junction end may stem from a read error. This chain's CDR3 is CAISEWEGTGANVLTF. CDR3 coding DNA: TGTGCCATCAGTGAGTGGGAGGGGACTGGGGCCAACGTCCTCACTTTC. The chain is built from TRBV10-3 and TRBJ2-6; 7 nucleotides match TRBD2. The V gene's germline CDR1 is ENHRY and CDR2 SYGVKD. This CDR3 comprises 16 residues.

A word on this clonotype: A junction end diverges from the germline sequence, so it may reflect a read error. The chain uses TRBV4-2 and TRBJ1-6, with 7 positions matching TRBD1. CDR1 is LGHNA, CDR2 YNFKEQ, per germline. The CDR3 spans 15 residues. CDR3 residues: CASGQAGQINSPLHF. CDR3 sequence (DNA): TGTGCCAGCGGCCAAGCGGGACAGATTAATTCGCCCCTCCACTTT.